This T cell receptor beta chain came from a study of vaccination and CD4 T cells after COVID-19. Study summary: Spike peptides, overlapping and drawn from SARS-CoV-2, HCoV-NL63, HCoV-OC43 and HCoV-229E, were used to stimulate cells.

Of note for this clonotype: Its matching antigen is unknown.

Stated treatment: roughly 10-day PBMC culture with coronavirus spike peptide pools or control peptides (ViraFEST assay). The CDR3 consists of 15 residues. The ends lost 1 base at V and 4 bases at J; junction bases unmatched: 6. Germline V CDR1 and CDR2: DFQATT, SNEGSKA (reference sequence). Study-level findings and limits: Reactive clone data from convalescent patients indicated a median of about 90% appearing only post-vaccination.

Sequence data for DNA of cultured CD4+ T cells were generated by the Oncomine TCR Beta short-read assay. One entry per CDR3 protein results from TCRdb running MiXCR on the PCR reads. The table has 10,000 to 15,000 distinct CDR3 sequences, roughly 70% seen once. Sequences were obtained from CD4+ T cells from blood, cultured in vitro. The rearrangement uses TRBV20-1 and TRBJ1-1; 10 bases align to TRBD1. The source of this sequence is a human donor who had recovered from COVID-19. The chain's CDR3 is CSARAGRTGGTEAFF. The CDR3 region has the DNA TGCAGTGCTAGAGCGGGGAGGACAGGGGGCACTGAAGCTTTCTTT.